A selection of T cell receptor beta chains follows, all from one sample in a study of blood T cells in healthy people across ages. TCRdb itself ran the 5' RACE reads through MiXCR, one entry per CDR3 protein. Among 800,000 or so distinct CDR3 sequences listed, just under 25% were seen once. The same sample was also studied in work on T cells of mothers and their children.

The sample comprised blood. The source of these receptors is a boy aged 5-17 years in good health. CDR3s include the opening cysteine and the closing phenylalanine or tryptophan. Each record gives: J gene, clone size, CDR3 length, D gene, V gene, CDR3 protein, CDR3 DNA. The D gene is left open where the match is weak. Clone size appears in some rows only: once, few, many, or a class for an expanded clone.

j_call: TRBJ1-1
clone_size: .
cdr3_length: 13
d_call: .
v_call: TRBV11-3
cdr3_aa: CASSLSSRNEAFF
cdr3_nt: TGTGCCAGCAGCTTAAGTAGTAGAAATGAAGCTTTCTTT

j_call: TRBJ2-1
clone_size: .
cdr3_length: 14
d_call: TRBD1
v_call: TRBV7-6
cdr3_aa: CASSLLTGDNEQFF
cdr3_nt: TGTGCCAGCAGCTTACTGACAGGGGACAATGAGCAGTTCTTC

j_call: TRBJ2-7
clone_size: .
cdr3_length: 15
d_call: TRBD1
v_call: TRBV28
cdr3_aa: CASSSRGPSQSEQYF
cdr3_nt: TGTGCCAGCAGCTCCAGGGGGCCCAGTCAGTCCGAGCAGTACTTC

j_call: TRBJ1-1
clone_size: few
cdr3_length: 14
d_call: .
v_call: TRBV11-2
cdr3_aa: CASSLSQRPTEAFF
cdr3_nt: TGTGCCAGCAGCTTAAGTCAGAGACCCACTGAAGCTTTCTTT

j_call: TRBJ2-1
clone_size: few
cdr3_length: 14
d_call: .
v_call: TRBV4-1
cdr3_aa: CASSQEGLDNEQFF
cdr3_nt: TGCGCCAGCAGCCAAGAGGGACTGGACAATGAGCAGTTCTTC

j_call: TRBJ2-7
clone_size: few
cdr3_length: 15
d_call: TRBD1
v_call: TRBV6-6
cdr3_aa: CASSYSTGARHEQYF
cdr3_nt: TGTGCCAGCAGTTACTCGACAGGGGCGCGTCACGAGCAGTACTTC

j_call: TRBJ2-5
clone_size: few
cdr3_length: 16
d_call: .
v_call: TRBV21-1
cdr3_aa: CASRAKTSRRRETQYF
cdr3_nt: TGTGCCAGCAGGGCAAAAACTTCCCGTCGGAGAGAGACCCAGTACTTC

j_call: TRBJ1-4
clone_size: few
cdr3_length: 17
d_call: .
v_call: TRBV12-3/TRBV12-4
cdr3_aa: CASSLRGRGRTNEKLFF
cdr3_nt: TGTGCCAGCAGTTTACGAGGGCGGGGTAGAACTAATGAAAAACTGTTTTTT

j_call: TRBJ2-3
clone_size: .
cdr3_length: 15
d_call: TRBD2
v_call: TRBV2
cdr3_aa: CASSFQRERTDTQYF
cdr3_nt: TGTGCCAGCAGCTTCCAGCGGGAAAGGACAGATACGCAGTATTTT

j_call: TRBJ2-7
clone_size: .
cdr3_length: 14
d_call: .
v_call: TRBV2
cdr3_aa: CASRSGGALYEQYF
cdr3_nt: TGTGCCAGCAGAAGTGGGGGGGCGCTCTACGAGCAGTACTTC

j_call: TRBJ2-1
clone_size: few
cdr3_length: 13
d_call: .
v_call: TRBV5-1
cdr3_aa: CASSLTPQNEQFF
cdr3_nt: TGCGCCAGCAGCTTGACTCCGCAAAATGAGCAGTTCTTC

j_call: TRBJ2-1
clone_size: few
cdr3_length: 16
d_call: TRBD1
v_call: TRBV12-3/TRBV12-4
cdr3_aa: CASSLAGQARYNEQFF
cdr3_nt: TGTGCCAGCAGTTTAGCGGGACAGGCCCGTTACAATGAGCAGTTCTTC

j_call: TRBJ2-3
clone_size: .
cdr3_length: 12
d_call: .
v_call: TRBV12-3/TRBV12-4
cdr3_aa: CASTLLADTQYF
cdr3_nt: TGTGCCAGCACCTTGCTGGCAGATACGCAGTATTTT

j_call: TRBJ1-2
clone_size: .
cdr3_length: 14
d_call: TRBD1
v_call: TRBV29-1
cdr3_aa: CSVGTGGVNYGYTF
cdr3_nt: TGCAGCGTTGGGACAGGGGGTGTAAACTATGGCTACACCTTC

j_call: TRBJ2-2
clone_size: many
cdr3_length: 13
d_call: .
v_call: TRBV7-2
cdr3_aa: CASSTQNTGELFF
cdr3_nt: TGTGCCAGCAGCACACAGAACACCGGGGAGCTGTTTTTT

j_call: TRBJ2-7
clone_size: few
cdr3_length: 17
d_call: TRBD1
v_call: TRBV7-9
cdr3_aa: CASSSTRTGIKVYEQYF
cdr3_nt: TGTGCCAGCAGCTCAACTCGGACAGGGATTAAGGTCTACGAGCAGTACTTC

j_call: TRBJ2-7
clone_size: few
cdr3_length: 14
d_call: .
v_call: TRBV28
cdr3_aa: CASSFHRGRYEQYF
cdr3_nt: TGTGCCAGCAGTTTCCACCGGGGGCGGTACGAGCAGTACTTC

j_call: TRBJ2-7
clone_size: .
cdr3_length: 15
d_call: TRBD1
v_call: TRBV10-3
cdr3_aa: CAIKMTGGEFYEQYF
cdr3_nt: TGTGCCATCAAGATGACAGGGGGGGAGTTCTACGAGCAGTACTTC

j_call: TRBJ2-2
clone_size: .
cdr3_length: 16
d_call: TRBD2
v_call: TRBV25-1
cdr3_aa: CASSLTTGGPTGELFF
cdr3_nt: TGTGCCAGCAGCCTTACCACGGGAGGACCCACCGGGGAGCTGTTTTTT

j_call: TRBJ2-1
clone_size: few
cdr3_length: 20
d_call: TRBD2
v_call: TRBV3-1
cdr3_aa: CASSQVGEVLAGGINNEQFF
cdr3_nt: TGTGCCAGCAGCCAAGTGGGGGAGGTACTAGCGGGAGGGATCAACAATGAGCAGTTCTTC

j_call: TRBJ2-4
clone_size: .
cdr3_length: 15
d_call: .
v_call: TRBV28
cdr3_aa: CASSPWGVAKNIQYF
cdr3_nt: TGTGCCAGCAGTCCTTGGGGAGTAGCCAAAAACATTCAGTACTTC

j_call: TRBJ1-2
clone_size: .
cdr3_length: 14
d_call: .
v_call: TRBV29-1
cdr3_aa: CSVASGSPHYGYTF
cdr3_nt: TGCAGCGTTGCCAGCGGGTCCCCCCACTATGGCTACACCTTC

j_call: TRBJ2-2
clone_size: few
cdr3_length: 14
d_call: .
v_call: TRBV2
cdr3_aa: CASSADSNTGELFF
cdr3_nt: TGTGCCAGCAGTGCAGACAGTAACACCGGGGAGCTGTTTTTT

j_call: TRBJ2-5
clone_size: few
cdr3_length: 16
d_call: .
v_call: TRBV7-8
cdr3_aa: CASSGSTKGLQETQYF
cdr3_nt: TGTGCCAGCAGCGGAAGCACAAAGGGACTGCAAGAGACCCAGTACTTC

j_call: TRBJ1-5
clone_size: .
cdr3_length: 15
d_call: TRBD1
v_call: TRBV12-3/TRBV12-4
cdr3_aa: CASSTGTGAAQPQHF
cdr3_nt: TGTGCCAGCAGTACCGGGACAGGGGCTGCTCAGCCCCAGCATTTT

j_call: TRBJ2-1
clone_size: .
cdr3_length: 14
d_call: TRBD2
v_call: TRBV20-1
cdr3_aa: CSARWTSGNNEQFF
cdr3_nt: TGCAGTGCTCGCTGGACTAGCGGGAACAATGAGCAGTTCTTC

j_call: TRBJ2-4
clone_size: few
cdr3_length: 19
d_call: .
v_call: TRBV29-1
cdr3_aa: CSVEEEGDQGYIAKNIQYF
cdr3_nt: TGCAGCGTTGAAGAGGAAGGGGATCAGGGTTACATAGCCAAAAACATTCAGTACTTC

j_call: TRBJ2-4
clone_size: .
cdr3_length: 18
d_call: .
v_call: TRBV3-1
cdr3_aa: CASSPGYSGYGAKNIQYF
cdr3_nt: TGTGCCAGCAGCCCCGGGTACAGCGGTTACGGAGCCAAAAACATTCAGTACTTC

j_call: TRBJ1-2
clone_size: .
cdr3_length: 14
d_call: TRBD1
v_call: TRBV29-1
cdr3_aa: CSVVPGQDNYGYTF
cdr3_nt: TGCAGCGTTGTCCCGGGACAGGACAACTATGGCTACACCTTC

j_call: TRBJ1-5
clone_size: few
cdr3_length: 16
d_call: .
v_call: TRBV11-2
cdr3_aa: CASSPSAGVSNQPQHF
cdr3_nt: TGTGCCAGCAGCCCCTCTGCCGGGGTTAGCAATCAGCCCCAGCATTTT

j_call: TRBJ2-1
clone_size: .
cdr3_length: 16
d_call: TRBD1
v_call: TRBV25-1
cdr3_aa: CASSEVDRATYNEQFF
cdr3_nt: TGTGCCAGCAGTGAGGTAGACAGGGCTACCTACAATGAGCAGTTCTTC

j_call: TRBJ2-1
clone_size: many
cdr3_length: 16
d_call: .
v_call: TRBV7-3
cdr3_aa: CASSPSGQSSYNEQFF
cdr3_nt: TGTGCCAGCAGCCCGAGCGGACAGAGCTCCTACAATGAGCAGTTCTTC

j_call: TRBJ1-2
clone_size: .
cdr3_length: 13
d_call: .
v_call: TRBV20-1
cdr3_aa: CSAVNRRNYGYTF
cdr3_nt: TGCAGTGCCGTAAACAGGAGGAACTATGGCTACACCTTC

j_call: TRBJ2-2
clone_size: few
cdr3_length: 14
d_call: .
v_call: TRBV2
cdr3_aa: CASALNRDTGELFF
cdr3_nt: TGTGCCAGCGCCCTGAACCGAGACACCGGGGAGCTGTTTTTT

j_call: TRBJ1-6
clone_size: .
cdr3_length: 14
d_call: .
v_call: TRBV18
cdr3_aa: CASSPDGGNSPLHF
cdr3_nt: TGTGCCAGCTCACCAGACGGAGGGAATTCACCCCTCCACTTT

j_call: TRBJ2-3
clone_size: .
cdr3_length: 17
d_call: .
v_call: TRBV7-2
cdr3_aa: CASSLQHREPSTDTQYF
cdr3_nt: TGTGCCAGCAGCTTACAACACAGGGAGCCTAGCACAGATACGCAGTATTTT